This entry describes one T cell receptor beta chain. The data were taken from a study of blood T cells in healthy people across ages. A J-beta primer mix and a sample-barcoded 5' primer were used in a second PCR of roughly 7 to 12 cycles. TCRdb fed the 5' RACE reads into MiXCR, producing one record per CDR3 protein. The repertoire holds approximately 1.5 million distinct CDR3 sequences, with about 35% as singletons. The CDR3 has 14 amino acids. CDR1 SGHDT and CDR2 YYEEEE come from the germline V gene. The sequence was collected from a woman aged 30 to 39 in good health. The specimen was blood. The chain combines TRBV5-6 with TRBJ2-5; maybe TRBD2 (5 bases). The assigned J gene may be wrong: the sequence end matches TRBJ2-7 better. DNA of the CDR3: TGTGCCAGCAGCCGGCGAAGGACTTCTGACGAGCAGTACTTC. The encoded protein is CASSRRRTSDEQYF.